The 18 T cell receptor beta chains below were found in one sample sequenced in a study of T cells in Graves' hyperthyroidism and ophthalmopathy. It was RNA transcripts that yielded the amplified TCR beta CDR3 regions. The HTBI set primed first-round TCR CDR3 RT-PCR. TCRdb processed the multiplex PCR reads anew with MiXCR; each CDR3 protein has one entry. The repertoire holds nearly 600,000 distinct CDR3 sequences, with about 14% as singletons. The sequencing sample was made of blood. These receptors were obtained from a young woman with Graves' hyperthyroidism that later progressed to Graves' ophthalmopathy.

This CDR3 reads CASSSTGTGGSNYGYTF. In DNA, the CDR3 is TGTGCCAGCAGCTCTACCGGGACAGGGGGCTCGAACTATGGCTACACCTTC. This chain links TRBV5-5 with TRBJ1-2; 12 bases align to TRBD1. V was clipped by 3 bases and J by 2 bases; unmatched bases: 8. The length of the CDR3 is 17 residues. Germline loops: CDR1 SGHKS, CDR2 YYEKEE (reference sequence).

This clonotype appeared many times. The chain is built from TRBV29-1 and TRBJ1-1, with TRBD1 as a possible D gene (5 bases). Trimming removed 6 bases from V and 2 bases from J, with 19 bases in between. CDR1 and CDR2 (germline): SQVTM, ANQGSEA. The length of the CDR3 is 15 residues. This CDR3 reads CSVRGPGTGNTEAFF. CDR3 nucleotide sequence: TGCAGCGTCCGAGGCCCCGGGACGGGAAACACTGAAGCTTTCTTT.

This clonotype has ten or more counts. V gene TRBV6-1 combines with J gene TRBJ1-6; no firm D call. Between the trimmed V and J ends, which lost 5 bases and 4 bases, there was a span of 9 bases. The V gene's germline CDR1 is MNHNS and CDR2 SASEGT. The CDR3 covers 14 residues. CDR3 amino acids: CASSSGPYNSPLHF. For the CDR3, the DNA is TGTGCCAGCAGTTCCGGGCCTTATAATTCACCCCTCCACTTT.

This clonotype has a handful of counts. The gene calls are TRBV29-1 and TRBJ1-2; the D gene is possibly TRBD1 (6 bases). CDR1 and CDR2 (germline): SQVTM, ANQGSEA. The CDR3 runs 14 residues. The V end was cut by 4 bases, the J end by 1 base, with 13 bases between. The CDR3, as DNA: TGCAGCGTTGCTGGGGGCGGACTTAACTATGGCTACACCTTC. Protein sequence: CSVAGGGLNYGYTF.

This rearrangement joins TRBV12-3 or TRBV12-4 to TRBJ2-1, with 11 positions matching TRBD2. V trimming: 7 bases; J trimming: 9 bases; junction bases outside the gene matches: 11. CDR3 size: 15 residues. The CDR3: CASIPGVAGGGEQFF. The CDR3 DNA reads TGTGCCAGCATCCCTGGTGTAGCGGGAGGGGGTGAGCAGTTCTTC.

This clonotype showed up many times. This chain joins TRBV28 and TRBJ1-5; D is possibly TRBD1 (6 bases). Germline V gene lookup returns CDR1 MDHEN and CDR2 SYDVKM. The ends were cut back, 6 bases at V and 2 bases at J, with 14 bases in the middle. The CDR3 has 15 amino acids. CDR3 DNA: TGTGCCAGCAGCATCAATGAGGGGGGCAATCAGCCCCAGCATTTT. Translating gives CASSINEGGNQPQHF.

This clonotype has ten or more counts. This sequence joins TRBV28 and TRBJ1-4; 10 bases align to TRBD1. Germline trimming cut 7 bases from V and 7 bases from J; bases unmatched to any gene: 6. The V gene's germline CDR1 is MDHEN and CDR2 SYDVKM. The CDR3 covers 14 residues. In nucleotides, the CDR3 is TGTGCCAGCATGACAGGGGGCGGTTTTGAAAAACTGTTTTTT. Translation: CASMTGGGFEKLFF. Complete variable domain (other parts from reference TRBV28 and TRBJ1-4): DVKVTQSSRYLVKRTGEKVFLECVQDMDHENMFWYRQDPGLGLRLIYFSYDVKMKEKGDIPEGYSVSREKKERFSLILESASTNQTSMYLCASMTGGGFEKLFFGSGTQLSVL.

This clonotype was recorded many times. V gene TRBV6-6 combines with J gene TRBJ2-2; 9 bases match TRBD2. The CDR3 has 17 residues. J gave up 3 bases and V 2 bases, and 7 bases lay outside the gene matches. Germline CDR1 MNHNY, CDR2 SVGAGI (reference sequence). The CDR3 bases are TGTGCCAGCAGTTACGCAGCGGGAGGCCTTTACACCGGGGAGCTGTTTTTT. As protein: CASSYAAGGLYTGELFF.

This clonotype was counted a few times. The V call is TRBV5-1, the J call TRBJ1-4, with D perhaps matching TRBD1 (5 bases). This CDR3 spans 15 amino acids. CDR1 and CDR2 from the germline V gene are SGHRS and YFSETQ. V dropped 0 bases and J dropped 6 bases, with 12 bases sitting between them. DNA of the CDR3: TGCGCCAGCAGCTTGGCGCAGGGCGTCGATGAAAAACTGTTTTTT. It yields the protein CASSLAQGVDEKLFF.

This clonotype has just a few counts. DNA of the CDR3: TGTGCCAGCAGCGTAGGAGGGGTTGCCTACGAGCAGTACTTC. Translated: CASSVGGVAYEQYF. V usage is TRBV9 and J usage is TRBJ2-7; D tentatively fits TRBD1 or TRBD2 (5 bases each). The CDR3 extends over 14 amino acids. Deletions cut 0 bases from V and 2 bases from J, with 9 bases between. Germline V gene sequence: CDR1 SGDLS, CDR2 YYNGEE.

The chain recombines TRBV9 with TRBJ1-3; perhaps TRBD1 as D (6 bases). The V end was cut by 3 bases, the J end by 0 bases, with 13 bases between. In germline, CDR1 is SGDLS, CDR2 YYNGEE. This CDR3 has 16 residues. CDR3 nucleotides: TGTGCCAGCAGCGCAAGACAGGAGACCTCTGGAAACACCATATATTTT. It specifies CASSARQETSGNTIYF.

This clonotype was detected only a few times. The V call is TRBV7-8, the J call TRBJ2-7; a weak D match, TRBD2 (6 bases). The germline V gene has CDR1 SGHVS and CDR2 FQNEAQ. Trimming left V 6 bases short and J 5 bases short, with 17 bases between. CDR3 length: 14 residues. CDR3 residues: CASRDGTLVHEQYF. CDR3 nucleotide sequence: TGTGCCAGCAGAGACGGGACTCTCGTGCACGAGCAGTACTTC.

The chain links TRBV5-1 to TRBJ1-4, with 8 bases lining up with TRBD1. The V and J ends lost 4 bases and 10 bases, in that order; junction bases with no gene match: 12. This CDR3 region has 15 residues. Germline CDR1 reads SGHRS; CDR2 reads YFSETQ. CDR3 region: CASSPLDRGGGKLFF. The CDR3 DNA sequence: TGCGCCAGCAGCCCCTTAGACAGGGGAGGAGGAAAACTGTTTTTT. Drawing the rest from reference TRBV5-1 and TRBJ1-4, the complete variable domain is KAGVTQTPRYLIKTRGQQVTLSCSPISGHRSVSWYQQTPGQGLQFLFEYFSETQRNKGNFPGRFSGRQFSNSRSEMNVSTLELGDSALYLCASSPLDRGGGKLFFGSGTQLSVL.

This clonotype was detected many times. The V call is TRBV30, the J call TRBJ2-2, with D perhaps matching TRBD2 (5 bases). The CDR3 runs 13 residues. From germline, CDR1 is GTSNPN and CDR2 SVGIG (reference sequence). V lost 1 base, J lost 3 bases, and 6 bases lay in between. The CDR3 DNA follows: TGTGCCTGGAGTGGGACTTACACCGGGGAGCTGTTTTTT. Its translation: CAWSGTYTGELFF. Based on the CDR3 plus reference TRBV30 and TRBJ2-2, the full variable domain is SQTIHQWPATLVQPVGSPLSLECTVEGTSNPNLYWYRQAAGRGLQLLFYSVGIGQISSEVPQNLSASRPQDRQFILSSKKLLLSDSGFYLCAWSGTYTGELFFGEGSRLTVL.

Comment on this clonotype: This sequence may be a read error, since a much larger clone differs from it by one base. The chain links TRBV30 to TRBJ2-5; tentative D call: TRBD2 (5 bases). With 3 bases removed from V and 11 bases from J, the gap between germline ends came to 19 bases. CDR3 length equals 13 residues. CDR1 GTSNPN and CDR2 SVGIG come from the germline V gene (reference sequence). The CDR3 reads CAWSTNQDSFQYF. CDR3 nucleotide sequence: TGTGCCTGGAGCACGAACCAGGACTCGTTTCAGTACTTC.

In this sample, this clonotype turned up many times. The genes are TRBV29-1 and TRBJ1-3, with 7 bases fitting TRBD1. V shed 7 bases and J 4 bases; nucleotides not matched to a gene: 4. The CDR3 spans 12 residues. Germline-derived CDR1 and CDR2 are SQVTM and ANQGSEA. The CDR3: CSAGTEGNTIYF. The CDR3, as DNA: TGCAGCGCCGGGACAGAAGGAAACACCATATATTTT.

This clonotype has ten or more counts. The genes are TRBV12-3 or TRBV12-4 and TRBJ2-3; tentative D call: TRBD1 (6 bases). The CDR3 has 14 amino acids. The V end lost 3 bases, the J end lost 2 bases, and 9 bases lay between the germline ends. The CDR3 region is CASSFLGATDTQYF. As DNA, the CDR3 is TGTGCCAGCAGTTTTTTGGGGGCCACAGATACGCAGTATTTT.

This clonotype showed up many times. CDR3 amino acids: CASANPGGTEAFF. CDR3 nucleotide sequence: TGTGCCAGCGCCAACCCAGGGGGCACTGAAGCTTTCTTT. The chain has TRBV2 and TRBJ1-1, with 7 positions matching TRBD1. The CDR3 runs 13 residues. Trimming cost V 8 bases and J 4 bases; bases outside gene matches: 7. CDR1 and CDR2 (germline): SNHLY, FYNNEI.